Each of the 15 T cell receptor beta chains below was sequenced from the same sample in a study of T-cell reconstitution after alpha-beta-depleted transplantation in children. Unique molecular identifiers tagged the TCRbeta library. Using its own MiXCR run on the PCR reads, TCRdb lists one record per CDR3 protein. This table holds approximately 980,000 distinct CDR3 sequences, roughly 29% found once. The sample here was PBMCs, mostly from graft donor cells, taken 360 days after TCRalphabeta/CD19-depleted stem cell transplant. Receptors originate from a boy in the first two years of life who had a stem cell transplant for SCID, so the T cells may come from the graft donor.

There are a few counts of this clonotype. V gene TRBV6-4 combines with J gene TRBJ2-6, with no clear D. The ends were cut back, 10 bases at V and 2 bases at J, with 12 bases in the middle. The CDR3 spans 14 residues. CDR1 MRHNA and CDR2 SNTAGT come from the germline V gene. The CDR3 region is CATDSYPGANVLTF. The CDR3 DNA reads TGTGCCACCGATTCGTACCCTGGGGCCAACGTCCTGACTTTC.

In this sample, this clonotype turned up a few times. J is TRBJ2-1 and V is TRBV12-3 or TRBV12-4; TRBD2 agrees at 12 bases. The CDR3 loop spans 16 amino acids. The J segment lost 8 bases and the V segment lost 4 bases, leaving 9 bases of the junction unmatched. The CDR3 here is CASSYLAGGQSHEQFF. The CDR3 DNA reads as TGTGCCAGCAGTTATCTAGCGGGGGGGCAATCCCATGAGCAGTTCTTC.

The V gene is TRBV12-3 or TRBV12-4, the J gene TRBJ2-3, with D possibly being TRBD1 or TRBD2 (6 bases each). Trimming removed 7 bases at V and 3 bases at J, with 23 bases between. This CDR3 region has 17 residues. The CDR3 DNA reads as TGTGCCAGCACCCACCCTCAATGGGGGGCCGGGACAGATACGCAGTATTTT. Protein sequence: CASTHPQWGAGTDTQYF.

The rearrangement joins TRBV7-2 to TRBJ1-2, with TRBD1 as a possible D gene (6 bases). Trimming stripped 6 bases from V and 5 bases from J, with 16 bases between. The germline gives CDR1 SGHTA, CDR2 FQGNSA. The CDR3 has 14 amino acids. CDR3 sequence: CASSPGTHKYGYTF. The CDR3 DNA reads as TGTGCCAGCAGTCCCGGGACACATAAATATGGCTACACCTTC.

This clonotype was recorded a few times. The chain carries TRBV20-1 and TRBJ2-1, with TRBD1 matching over 9 bases. CDR3 length equals 13 residues. V trimming: 1 base; J trimming: 10 bases; junction bases outside the gene matches: 5. Per germline, CDR1 DFQATT and CDR2 SNEGSKA (reference sequence). The DNA for the CDR3 is TGCAGTGCTAGAGGGGACAGGGTGGGCGAGCAGTTCTTC. It translates to CSARGDRVGEQFF.

This clonotype has only a few counts. The chain is built from TRBV19 and TRBJ2-7; D may be TRBD2 (5 bases). This CDR3 region has 16 residues. From germline, CDR1 is LNHDA and CDR2 SQIVND (reference sequence). Trimming took 4 bases from V and 3 from J, leaving 19 bases between them. CDR3 region: CASSRPDLTGVYEQYF. The DNA for the CDR3 is TGTGCCAGTAGTAGACCGGACTTAACTGGGGTCTACGAGCAGTACTTC.

The chain links TRBV3-1 to TRBJ1-4, with D possibly TRBD1 on 5 matching bases. The CDR3 length is 15 residues. V gave up 1 base and J gave up 5 bases, with 11 bases separating them. CDR1 is LGHDT and CDR2 is YNNKEL in the germline V gene (reference sequence). CDR3 protein: CASSQAGVNNEKLFF. DNA for the CDR3: TGTGCCAGCAGCCAAGCGGGGGTAAACAATGAAAAACTGTTTTTT.

This clonotype showed up just a few times. The chain uses TRBV29-1 and TRBJ2-1, with 7 bases aligning to TRBD1. Germline V gene data show CDR1 as SQVTM and CDR2 as ANQGSEA. The length of the CDR3 is 15 residues. The V gene end was trimmed by 6 bases and the J gene end by 9 bases; junction bases not matched to a gene: 17. The CDR3 DNA follows: TGCAGCGTCCTCATAGACAGGGTCAGATTTACTGAGCAGTTCTTC. Protein: CSVLIDRVRFTEQFF.

The J gene is TRBJ2-1, the V gene TRBV13; D is ambiguous. CDR3 length equals 16 residues. Germline V lookup: CDR1 PRHDT, CDR2 FYEKMQ (reference sequence). Trimming shortened V by 5 bases and J by 0 bases, and 14 bases separated the two germline ends. The CDR3 DNA sequence: TGTGCCAGCAGCCCAGCTCCTGGAAGCTCCTACAATGAGCAGTTCTTC. Translated, it gives CASSPAPGSSYNEQFF.

The chain has TRBV5-1 and TRBJ2-3; 7 nucleotides agree with TRBD2. V shed 4 bases, J shed 5 bases, and the junction held 10 bases outside the gene matches. This CDR3 has 15 amino acids. Germline values: CDR1 SGHRS, CDR2 YFSETQ. The CDR3 region is CASSLRTRGQDTQYF. CDR3 in DNA: TGCGCCAGCAGCCTACGGACTAGAGGTCAAGATACGCAGTATTTT. Drawing the rest from reference TRBV5-1 and TRBJ2-3, the complete variable domain is KAGVTQTPRYLIKTRGQQVTLSCSPISGHRSVSWYQQTPGQGLQFLFEYFSETQRNKGNFPGRFSGRQFSNSRSEMNVSTLELGDSALYLCASSLRTRGQDTQYFGPGTRLTVL.

This clonotype was counted ten times or more. The chain employs TRBV29-1 and TRBJ1-2; no firm D call. With 7 bases removed from V and 2 bases from J, the gap between germline ends came to 8 bases. This CDR3 comprises 11 residues. Germline V lookup: CDR1 SQVTM, CDR2 ANQGSEA. The CDR3 DNA follows: TGCAGCGCCCTTGGGAACTATGGCTACACCTTC. Translated, it gives CSALGNYGYTF.

J is TRBJ1-2 and V is TRBV12-3 or TRBV12-4; D gene uncertain. The V and J ends lost 7 bases and 6 bases respectively, with 9 bases between them. The CDR3 sequence is 11 residues long. The CDR3 DNA reads as TGTGCCAGCACCTCCTTTCATGGCTACACCTTC. Translation: CASTSFHGYTF.

The V and J genes are TRBV11-1 and TRBJ2-2, with D perhaps given as TRBD1 or TRBD2 (6 bases each). There are 17 residues in the CDR3. Germline CDR1 reads SGHAT; CDR2 reads FQDESV (reference sequence). The V end was cut by 2 bases, the J end by 5 bases, with 18 bases between. The DNA for the CDR3 is TGTGCCAGCAGCTTAAGCCCCGGGGGCGCGAGGACCGGGGAGCTGTTTTTT. Translating gives CASSLSPGGARTGELFF.

This clonotype appeared a single time. The chain combines TRBV20-1 with TRBJ1-3; D unclear. V lost 3 bases, J lost 4 bases, and 16 bases lay in between. Germline CDR1 DFQATT, CDR2 SNEGSKA (reference sequence). This CDR3 comprises 15 residues. For the CDR3, the DNA is TGCAGTGCTAGTTTTGGTTCGCCGACGGGAAACACCATATATTTT. As protein: CSASFGSPTGNTIYF.

The V call is TRBV3-1, the J call TRBJ1-2, with D tentatively TRBD1 (5 bases). CDR1 is LGHDT, CDR2 YNNKEL, per germline (reference sequence). The CDR3 spans 17 residues. Trimming removed 1 base from V and 7 bases from J, with 22 bases in between. CDR3 loop: CASSQVKSPAGMSGYTF. In nucleotides, the CDR3 is TGTGCCAGCAGCCAAGTAAAATCCCCGGCAGGGATGTCTGGCTACACCTTC. Full variable domain (missing parts from reference TRBV3-1 and TRBJ1-2): DTAVSQTPKYLVTQMGNDKSIKCEQNLGHDTMYWYKQDSKKFLKIMFSYNNKELIINETVPNRFSPKSPDKAHLNLHINSLELGDSAVYFCASSQVKSPAGMSGYTFGSGTRLTVV.